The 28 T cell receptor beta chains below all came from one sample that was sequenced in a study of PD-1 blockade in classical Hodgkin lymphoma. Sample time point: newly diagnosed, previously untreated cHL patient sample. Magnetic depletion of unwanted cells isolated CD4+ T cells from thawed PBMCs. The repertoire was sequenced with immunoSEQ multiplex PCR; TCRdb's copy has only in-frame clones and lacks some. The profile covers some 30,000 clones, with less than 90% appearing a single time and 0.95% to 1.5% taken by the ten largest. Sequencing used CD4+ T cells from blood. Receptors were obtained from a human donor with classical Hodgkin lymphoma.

In nucleotides, the CDR3 is TGTGCCAGCAGTCAGGGGCCGTCAGCCTATGGCTACACCTTC. This codes for CASSQGPSAYGYTF. The chain carries TRBV28 and TRBJ1-2, with TRBD1 as a possible D gene (6 bases). Deletions cut 5 bases from V and 4 bases from J, with 14 bases between. Per the germline V gene, CDR1 is MDHEN and CDR2 is SYDVKM. The length of the CDR3 is 14 residues.

The CDR3 spells CGESGTFYEQYV. CDR3 coding DNA: TGTGGCGAGTCCGGGACTTTCTACGAGCAGTACGTC. V usage is TRBV12-5 and J usage is TRBJ2-7, with D maybe TRBD2 (6 bases). The CDR3 is 12 amino acids. Germline V gene data show CDR1 as LGHNT and CDR2 as FRNRAP.

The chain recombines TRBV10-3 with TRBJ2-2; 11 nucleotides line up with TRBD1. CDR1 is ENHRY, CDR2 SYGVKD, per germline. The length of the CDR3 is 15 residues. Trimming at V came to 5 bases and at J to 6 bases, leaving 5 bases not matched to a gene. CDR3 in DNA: TGTGCCATCAGTACGGGACAGGGGGTATCCGGGGAGCTGTTTTTT. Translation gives CAISTGQGVSGELFF.

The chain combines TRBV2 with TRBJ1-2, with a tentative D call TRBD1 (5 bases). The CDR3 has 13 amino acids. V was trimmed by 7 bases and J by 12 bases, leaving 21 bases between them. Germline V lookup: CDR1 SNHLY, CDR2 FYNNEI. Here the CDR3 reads CASTPGLGEWDTF. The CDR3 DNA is TGTGCCAGCACTCCGGGCCTAGGGGAATGGGACACCTTC. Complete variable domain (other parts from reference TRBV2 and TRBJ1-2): EPEVTQTPSHQVTQMGQEVILRCVPISNHLYFYWYRQILGQKVEFLVSFYNNEISEKSEIFDDQFSVERPDGSNFTLKIRSTKLEDSAMYFCASTPGLGEWDTFGSGTRLTVV.

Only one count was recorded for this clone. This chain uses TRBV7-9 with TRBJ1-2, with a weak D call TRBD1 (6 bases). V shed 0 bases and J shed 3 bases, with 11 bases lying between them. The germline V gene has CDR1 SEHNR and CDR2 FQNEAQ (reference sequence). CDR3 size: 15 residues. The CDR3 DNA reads TGTGCCAGCAGCTTAGCGCAAAGGGGGGACTATGGCTACACCTTC. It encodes CASSLAQRGDYGYTF.

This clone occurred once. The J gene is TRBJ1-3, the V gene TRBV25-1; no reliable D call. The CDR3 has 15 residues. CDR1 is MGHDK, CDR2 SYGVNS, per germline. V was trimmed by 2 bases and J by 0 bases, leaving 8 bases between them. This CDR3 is CASSEAFSSGNTIYF. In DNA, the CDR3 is TGTGCCAGCAGTGAAGCATTCTCCTCTGGAAACACCATATATTTT.

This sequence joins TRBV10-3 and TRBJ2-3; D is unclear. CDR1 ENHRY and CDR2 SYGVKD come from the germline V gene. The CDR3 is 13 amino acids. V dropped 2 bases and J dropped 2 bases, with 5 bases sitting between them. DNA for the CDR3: TGTGCCATCAGTGAGGGGGACACAGATACGCAGTATTTT. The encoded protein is CAISEGDTDTQYF.

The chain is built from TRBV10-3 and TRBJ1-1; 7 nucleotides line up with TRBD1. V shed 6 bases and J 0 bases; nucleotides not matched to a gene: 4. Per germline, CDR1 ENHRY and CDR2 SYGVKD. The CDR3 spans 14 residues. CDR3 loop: CAIRGTAMNTEAFF. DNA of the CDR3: TGTGCCATCAGGGGGACAGCCATGAACACTGAAGCTTTCTTT.

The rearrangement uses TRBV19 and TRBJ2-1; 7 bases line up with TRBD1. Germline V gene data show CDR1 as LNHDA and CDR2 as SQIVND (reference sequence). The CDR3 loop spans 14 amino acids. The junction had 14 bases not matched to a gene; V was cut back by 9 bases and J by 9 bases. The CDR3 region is CASSFLTGYFEQFF. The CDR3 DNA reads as TGTGCCAGCTCCTTCCTGACAGGGTATTTTGAGCAGTTCTTC.

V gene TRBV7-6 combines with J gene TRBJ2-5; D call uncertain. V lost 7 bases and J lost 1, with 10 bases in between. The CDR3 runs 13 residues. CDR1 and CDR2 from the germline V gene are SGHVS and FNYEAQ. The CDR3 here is CASTMGPQETQYF. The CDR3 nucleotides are TGTGCCAGCACCATGGGCCCCCAAGAGACCCAGTACTTC.

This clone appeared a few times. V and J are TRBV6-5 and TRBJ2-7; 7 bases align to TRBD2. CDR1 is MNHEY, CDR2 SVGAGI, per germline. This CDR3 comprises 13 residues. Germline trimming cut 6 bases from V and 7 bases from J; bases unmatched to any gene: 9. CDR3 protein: CASSPSLGGEQYV. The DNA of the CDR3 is TGTGCCAGCAGCCCAAGCCTCGGGGGGGAGCAGTACGTC.

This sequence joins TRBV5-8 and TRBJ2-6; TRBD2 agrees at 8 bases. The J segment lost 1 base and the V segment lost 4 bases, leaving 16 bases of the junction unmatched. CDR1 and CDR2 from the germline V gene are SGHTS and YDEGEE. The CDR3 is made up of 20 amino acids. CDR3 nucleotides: TGTGCCAGCAGCAAATCGGGGGGGAGCAGGCTCGCATCTGGGGCCAACGTCCTGACTTTC. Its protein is CASSKSGGSRLASGANVLTF.

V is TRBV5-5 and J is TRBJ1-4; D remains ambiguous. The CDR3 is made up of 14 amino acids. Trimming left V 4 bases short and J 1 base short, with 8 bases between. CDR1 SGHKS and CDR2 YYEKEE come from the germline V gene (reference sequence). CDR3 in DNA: TGTGCCAGCAGCCCAGTTGGAACTAATGAAAAACTGTTTTTT. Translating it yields CASSPVGTNEKLFF.

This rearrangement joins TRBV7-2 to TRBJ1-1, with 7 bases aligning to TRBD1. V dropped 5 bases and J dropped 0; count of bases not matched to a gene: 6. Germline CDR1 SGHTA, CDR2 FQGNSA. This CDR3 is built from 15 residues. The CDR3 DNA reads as TGTGCCAGCAGCCCCCAGGGGGGGTTGAACACTGAAGCTTTCTTT. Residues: CASSPQGGLNTEAFF. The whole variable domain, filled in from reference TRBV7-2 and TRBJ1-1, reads GAGVSQSPSNKVTEKGKDVELRCDPISGHTALYWYRQSLGQGLEFLIYFQGNSAPDKSGLPSDRFSAERTGGSVSTLTIQRTQQEDSAVYLCASSPQGGLNTEAFFGQGTRLTVV.

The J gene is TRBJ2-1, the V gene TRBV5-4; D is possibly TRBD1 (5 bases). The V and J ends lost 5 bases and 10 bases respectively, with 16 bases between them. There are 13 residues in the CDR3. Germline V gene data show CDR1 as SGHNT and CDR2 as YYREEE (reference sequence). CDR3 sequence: CASSRDSRPEQFF. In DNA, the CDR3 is TGTGCCAGCAGTAGAGACAGCCGTCCAGAGCAGTTCTTC.

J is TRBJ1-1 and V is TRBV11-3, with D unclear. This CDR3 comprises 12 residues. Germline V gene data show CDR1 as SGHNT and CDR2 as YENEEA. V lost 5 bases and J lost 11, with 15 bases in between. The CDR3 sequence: CASSQQSSRAFF. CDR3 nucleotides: TGTGCCAGCAGCCAACAGTCGAGTAGGGCTTTCTTT.

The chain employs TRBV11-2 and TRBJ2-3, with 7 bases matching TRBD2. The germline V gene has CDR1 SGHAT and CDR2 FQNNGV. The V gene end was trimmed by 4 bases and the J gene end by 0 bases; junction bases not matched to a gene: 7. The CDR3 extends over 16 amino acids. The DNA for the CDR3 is TGTGCCAGCAGCTCCGGACTAGAGCCTAGCACAGATACGCAGTATTTT. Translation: CASSSGLEPSTDTQYF.

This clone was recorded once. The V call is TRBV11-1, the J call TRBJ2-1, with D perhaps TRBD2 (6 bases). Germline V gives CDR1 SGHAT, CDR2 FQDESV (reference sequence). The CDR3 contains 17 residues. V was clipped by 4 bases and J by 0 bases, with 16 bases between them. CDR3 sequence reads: CASSSPGGEGSYNEQFF. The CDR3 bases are TGTGCCAGCAGCTCCCCGGGCGGGGAAGGCTCCTACAATGAGCAGTTCTTC.

CDR3 in amino acids: CASSWGRGSLNIQYF. DNA for the CDR3: TGTGCCAGCAGTTGGGGGAGGGGCTCGTTAAACATTCAGTACTTC. V and J are TRBV2 and TRBJ2-4; 7 bases are a match to TRBD2. Germline CDR1 reads SNHLY; CDR2 reads FYNNEI. The CDR3 spans 15 residues. Losses at the gene ends were 5 bases for V and 6 bases for J; bases not matched to a gene: 10.

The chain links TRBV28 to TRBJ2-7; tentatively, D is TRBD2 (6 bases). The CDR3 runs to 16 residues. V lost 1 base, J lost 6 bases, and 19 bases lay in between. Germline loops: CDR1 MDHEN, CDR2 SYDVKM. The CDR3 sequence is CASSLSPGAGLSEQYF. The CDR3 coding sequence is TGTGCCAGCAGTTTATCCCCGGGAGCCGGTTTATCCGAGCAGTACTTC.

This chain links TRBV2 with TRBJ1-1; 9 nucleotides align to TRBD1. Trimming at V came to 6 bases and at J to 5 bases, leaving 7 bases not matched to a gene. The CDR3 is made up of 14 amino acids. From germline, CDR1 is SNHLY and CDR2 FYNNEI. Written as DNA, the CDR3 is TGTGCCAGCAGACGGGGACAGGGAGGAACTGAAGCTTTCTTT. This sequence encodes CASRRGQGGTEAFF. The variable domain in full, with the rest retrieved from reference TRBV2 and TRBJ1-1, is EPEVTQTPSHQVTQMGQEVILRCVPISNHLYFYWYRQILGQKVEFLVSFYNNEISEKSEIFDDQFSVERPDGSNFTLKIRSTKLEDSAMYFCASRRGQGGTEAFFGQGTRLTVV.

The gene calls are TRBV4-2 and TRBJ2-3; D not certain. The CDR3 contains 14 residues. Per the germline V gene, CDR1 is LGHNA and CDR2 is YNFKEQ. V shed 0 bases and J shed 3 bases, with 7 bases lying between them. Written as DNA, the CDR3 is TGTGCCAGCAGCCAAGAACGGAGAACAGATACGCAGTATTTT. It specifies CASSQERRTDTQYF.

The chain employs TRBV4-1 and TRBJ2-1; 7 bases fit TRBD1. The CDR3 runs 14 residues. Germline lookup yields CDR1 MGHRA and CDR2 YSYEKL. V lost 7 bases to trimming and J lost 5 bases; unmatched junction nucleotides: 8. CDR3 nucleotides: TGCGCCAGCACAAGGGACAGCCGAGACAATGAGCAGTTCTTC. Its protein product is CASTRDSRDNEQFF.

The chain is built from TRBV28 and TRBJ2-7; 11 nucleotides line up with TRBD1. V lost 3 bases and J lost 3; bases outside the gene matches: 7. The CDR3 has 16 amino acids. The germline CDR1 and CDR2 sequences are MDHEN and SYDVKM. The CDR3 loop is CASSLGTGGQDYEQYF. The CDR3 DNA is TGTGCCAGCAGTTTGGGGACAGGGGGTCAAGACTACGAGCAGTACTTC.

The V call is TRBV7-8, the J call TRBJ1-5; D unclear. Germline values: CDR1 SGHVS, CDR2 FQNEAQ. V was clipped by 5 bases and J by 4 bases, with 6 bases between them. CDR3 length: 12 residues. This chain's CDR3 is CASSLGNQPQHF. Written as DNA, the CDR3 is TGTGCCAGCAGCCTTGGGAATCAGCCCCAGCATTTT. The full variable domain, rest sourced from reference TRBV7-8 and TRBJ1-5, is GAGVSQSPRYKVAKRGQDVALRCDPISGHVSLFWYQQALGQGPEFLTYFQNEAQLDKSGLPSDRFFAERPEGSVSTLKIQRTQQEDSAVYLCASSLGNQPQHFGDGTRLSIL.

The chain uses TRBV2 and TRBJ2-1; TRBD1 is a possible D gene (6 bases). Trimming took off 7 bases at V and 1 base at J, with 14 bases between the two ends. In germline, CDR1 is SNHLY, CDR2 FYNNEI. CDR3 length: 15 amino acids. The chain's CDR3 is CASKLAQGSYNEQFF. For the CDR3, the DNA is TGTGCCAGCAAGCTTGCCCAGGGGTCCTACAATGAGCAGTTCTTC.

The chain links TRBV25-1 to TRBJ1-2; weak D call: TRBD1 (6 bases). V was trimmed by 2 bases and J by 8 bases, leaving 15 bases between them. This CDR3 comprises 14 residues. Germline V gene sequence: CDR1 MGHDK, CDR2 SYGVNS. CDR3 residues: CASSERLTGQGYTF. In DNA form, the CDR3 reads TGTGCCAGCAGTGAACGACTTACAGGGCAAGGCTACACCTTC.

CDR3 sequence: CASSSSAAQETQYF. The DNA of the CDR3 is TGTGCCAGCAGCTCTAGCGCCGCGCAAGAGACCCAGTACTTC. The chain joins TRBV7-3 to TRBJ2-5; a possible D gene is TRBD2 (6 bases). The CDR3 has 14 residues. Germline values: CDR1 SGHTA, CDR2 FQGTGA. The V and J ends lost 4 bases and 2 bases respectively, with 11 bases between them.